This T cell receptor beta chain was found in a study of T cells in Graves' hyperthyroidism and ophthalmopathy. Amplification of TCR beta CDR3 regions used RNA as the template. The HTBI primer set drove a first-round RT-PCR of the TCR CDR3. Via MiXCR, TCRdb re-called the multiplex PCR reads, giving one row per CDR3 protein. The repertoire has roughly 500,000 distinct CDR3 sequences, about half of them found once; the top ten carry around 17%. Germline V gives CDR1 SGHVS, CDR2 FNYEAQ. CDR3 length: 18 residues. The V gene end was trimmed by 0 bases and the J gene end by 3 bases; junction bases not matched to a gene: 5. There are many counts of this clonotype.

The sample consisted of peripheral blood or thyroid tissue (not recorded which). The V call is TRBV7-6, the J call TRBJ1-6, with 10 positions matching TRBD1. The sequence was obtained from an adult woman with Graves' disease, either hyperthyroidism or ophthalmopathy (not recorded which). CDR3 DNA: TGTGCCAGCAGCTTAGCGAGGGGACAGGGGCTCTATAATTCACCCCTCCACTTT. Translating it yields CASSLARGQGLYNSPLHF.